One and the same sample provided the 10 T cell receptor beta chains below, sequenced in a study of beta chain features in type 1 diabetes. Expressed TCRB transcripts were sequenced, since all the RNA that had been isolated was reverse transcribed. The assay was immunoSEQ multiplex PCR, and TCRdb's table has in-frame clones only and misses some. The sample holds some 44,000 clones, over 50% seen once. The sequenced sample consisted of Tregs from blood. The receptors stem from a woman aged 18 to 35 in good health.

V and J are TRBV27 and TRBJ2-1, with 15 bases lining up with TRBD2. The CDR3 loop spans 15 amino acids. V was clipped by 4 bases and J by 10 bases; unmatched bases: 5. CDR1 and CDR2 from the germline V gene are MNHEY and SMNVEV (reference sequence). The CDR3 nucleotides are TGTGCCAGCAGTTCTGGGACTAGCGGGAGGTGGGAGCAGTTCTTC. Translation gives CASSSGTSGRWEQFF.

The chain has TRBV4-3 and TRBJ2-7; perhaps TRBD1 as D (6 bases). Germline V gene lookup returns CDR1 LGHNA and CDR2 YSLEER. Trimming cost V 4 bases and J 3 bases, with 16 bases left between them. This CDR3 region has 15 residues. Written as DNA, the CDR3 is TGCGCCAGCAGCCCCCTAGGGGGAACTGTCTACGAGCAGTACTTC. Its translation: CASSPLGGTVYEQYF.

V gene TRBV7-9 combines with J gene TRBJ2-3; tentative D call: TRBD2 (6 bases). Germline lookup yields CDR1 SEHNR and CDR2 FQNEAQ (reference sequence). Trimming took 3 bases from V and 2 from J, leaving 15 bases between them. The CDR3 is made up of 16 amino acids. The CDR3 region has the DNA TGTGCCAGCAGCTTGTATCTTGCGGGGACCACAGATACGCAGTATTTT. This translates into CASSLYLAGTTDTQYF.

V and J are TRBV18 and TRBJ1-2; 8 nucleotides match TRBD1. The CDR3 is 14 amino acids. V dropped 4 bases and J dropped 8; count of bases not matched to a gene: 9. CDR1 and CDR2 (germline): KGHSH, LQKENI. CDR3 DNA: TGTGCCAGCTCACAAACTGACAGGGGCGAAGGCTACACCTTC. Translation: CASSQTDRGEGYTF. The full variable domain, with the rest looked up from reference TRBV18 and TRBJ1-2, is NAGVMQNPRHLVRRRGQEARLRCSPMKGHSHVYWYRQLPEEGLKFMVYLQKENIIDESGMPKERFSAEFPKEGPSILRIQQVVRGDSAAYFCASSQTDRGEGYTFGSGTRLTVV.

The rearrangement links TRBV7-2 to TRBJ2-2; 12 bases map to TRBD1. V trimming: 1 base; J trimming: 6 bases; junction bases outside the gene matches: 6. The CDR3 contains 17 residues. Per the germline V gene, CDR1 is SGHTA and CDR2 is FQGNSA. CDR3 nucleotide sequence: TGTGCCAGCAGCTTAGTAGGGACAGGGGGCGCATCCGGGGAGCTGTTTTTT. Encoded protein: CASSLVGTGGASGELFF.

This clone was counted a few times. The chain uses TRBV7-2 and TRBJ2-1; D perhaps matches TRBD2 (6 bases). This CDR3 has 14 residues. CDR1 SGHTA and CDR2 FQGNSA come from the germline V gene. Trimming pared 1 base from V and 15 bases from J, leaving 19 bases between. The CDR3 here is CASSLVTTGTALFF. CDR3 in DNA: TGTGCCAGCAGCTTAGTAACGACCGGGACTGCACTGTTCTTC.

This clone has just one count. The rearrangement joins TRBV28 to TRBJ2-5, with TRBD2 identical over 7 bases. Looked up from germline, CDR1 is MDHEN and CDR2 is SYDVKM. V shed 8 bases and J 11 bases; nucleotides not matched to a gene: 20. This CDR3 region has 15 residues. CDR3 coding DNA: TGTGCCAGCCTAGCGGCTGTAACATTAGGGCTGAGGCAGTACTTC. Its translation is CASLAAVTLGLRQYF.

This chain connects TRBV7-9 to TRBJ1-5; no clear D gene. Per germline, CDR1 SEHNR and CDR2 FQNEAQ (reference sequence). This CDR3 has 14 amino acids. Trimming pared 5 bases from V and 4 bases from J, leaving 12 bases between. The CDR3: CASSENSGNQPQHF. The CDR3 DNA sequence: TGTGCCAGCAGCGAAAACAGTGGTAATCAGCCCCAGCATTTT. The whole variable domain, remainder taken from reference TRBV7-9 and TRBJ1-5, is DTGVSQNPRHKITKRGQNVTFRCDPISEHNRLYWYRQTLGQGPEFLTYFQNEAQLEKSRLLSDRFSAERPKGSFSTLEIQRTEQGDSAMYLCASSENSGNQPQHFGDGTRLSIL.

The chain carries TRBV6-5 and TRBJ1-1; no firm D call. CDR1 is MNHEY, CDR2 SVGAGI, per germline. V lost 4 bases, J lost 12 bases, and 18 bases lay in between. The CDR3 is 13 amino acids. CDR3 nucleotide sequence: TGTGCCAGCAGTTCCCACCCCCGGGAGGGTTCTTTCTTT. It encodes CASSSHPREGSFF.

This clone was counted a few times. The CDR3 region is CASSTRQGTSAFF. The CDR3 nucleotides read TGTGCCAGTAGCACAAGACAGGGAACGAGTGCTTTCTTT. The chain joins TRBV19 to TRBJ1-1, with 7 nucleotides matching TRBD1. Germline trimming cut 6 bases from V and 11 bases from J; bases unmatched to any gene: 12. The CDR3 has 13 residues. CDR1 is LNHDA and CDR2 is SQIVND in the germline V gene (reference sequence).